A selection of T cell receptor beta chains follows, all from one sample in a study of shared clonotypes between healthy human individuals. Libraries were prepared by immunoSEQ multiplex PCR; TCRdb keeps only in-frame clonotypes and omits some of them. The table includes about 2.1 million clones, around 93% detected once. Sequenced input: naive CD8+ T cells from PBMCs. These receptors originate from a man between 18 and 35 years old in good health. Some clones in this sample may be carry-over from other donors' samples. Both conserved end residues are part of each CDR3. D genes are given only for firm matches. Some rows mark clone size as missing; the rest say once, few, many or name a class of expanded clone.

d_call	clone_size	v_call	j_call	cdr3_nt	cdr3_aa
NA	NA	TRBV5-6	TRBJ1-1	TGTGCCACTCAACAGCCGAACACTGAAGCTTTCTTT	CATQQPNTEAFF
NA	NA	TRBV6-6	TRBJ2-7	TGTGCCAGCCACTGGGGGGTTGAGCACGAGCAGTACTTC	CASHWGVEHEQYF
NA	once	TRBV5-1	TRBJ1-1	TGCGCCAGCAGCTTGAATCAGGGGAACACTGAAGCTTTCTTT	CASSLNQGNTEAFF
NA	NA	TRBV5-1	TRBJ2-2	TGCGCCAGCAGCTTGTATGGGGAGTCCACCGGGGAGCTGTTTTTT	CASSLYGESTGELFF
NA	once	TRBV7-3	TRBJ1-1	TGTGCCAGCAGCTTATGGGGGACTGGGAATACTGAAGCTTTCTTT	CASSLWGTGNTEAFF
TRBD1	NA	TRBV9	TRBJ2-3	TGTGCCAGCAGCGTTGGGACAGGAAGCACAGATACGCAGTATTTT	CASSVGTGSTDTQYF
NA	NA	TRBV5-1	TRBJ2-3	TGCGCCAGCAGCATGGACAGCACAGATACGCAGTATTTT	CASSMDSTDTQYF
TRBD2	once	TRBV9	TRBJ2-2	TGTGCCAGCTCTGGCCCTTCGGGACTAGCGGGAGGTGCGAACACCGGGGAGCTGTTTTTT	CASSGPSGLAGGANTGELFF
NA	NA	TRBV27	TRBJ2-1	TGTGCCAGCAACTTCGAGCGGGCAGCCTACAATGAGCAGTTCTTC	CASNFERAAYNEQFF
TRBD1	NA	TRBV14	TRBJ1-2	TGTGCCAGCAGCACCCGGGACAGGGGTAGCTATGGCTACACCTTC	CASSTRDRGSYGYTF
NA	NA	TRBV5-4	TRBJ2-6	TGTGCCAGCAGCTTGGGGGCTGGGGCCAACGTCCTGACTTTC	CASSLGAGANVLTF
NA	NA	TRBV16	TRBJ1-5	TGTGCCACCAGGCAGCTGGGAGGTAGCAATCAGCCCCAGCATTTT	CATRQLGGSNQPQHF